The rows below give T cell receptor beta chains drawn from one sample of a study of blood T cell repertoires in COVID-19. Assay used: immunoSEQ multiplex PCR; TCRdb lists only in-frame clones, some missing. The sample holds hundreds of thousands of clones; about 90% are singletons and the top ten take 3% to 3.5%. Sequencing input: peripheral blood. The receptors stem from a man aged 18-30 years with active or convalescent COVID-19. The CDR3 runs from the conserved cysteine through the conserved F or W. The D gene is left open where the match is weak. Size values are once, few and many counts, or a class for expanded clones, and some rows have none.

TRBJ1-2,NA,TRBV30,TRBD1,CAWLGDRANYGYTF,TGTGCCTGGTTAGGGGACAGAGCTAACTATGGCTACACCTTC
TRBJ2-1,NA,TRBV21-1,NA,CASSTQPGLRGNEQFF,TGTGCCAGCAGCACACAACCGGGACTTCGGGGTAATGAGCAGTTCTTC
TRBJ2-1,NA,TRBV19,TRBD1,CASNGDSSFHEQFF,TGTGCCAGTAATGGGGACAGCTCGTTCCATGAGCAGTTCTTC
TRBJ2-3,NA,TRBV15,NA,CATSGGHSSTDTQYF,TGTGCCACCAGCGGAGGACATTCTAGCACAGATACGCAGTATTTT
TRBJ1-5,NA,TRBV12-3/TRBV12-4,NA,CASSLIENQPQHF,TGTGCCAGCAGTTTAATAGAAAATCAGCCCCAGCATTTT
TRBJ2-7,NA,TRBV5-1,TRBD2,CASSRGETYEQYF,TGCGCCAGCAGCCGGGGGGAAACCTACGAGCAGTACTTC
TRBJ2-1,NA,TRBV5-1,TRBD2,CASSSISSGSRYEQFF,TGCGCCAGCAGCTCCATTTCGAGCGGGAGTCGCTATGAGCAGTTCTTC
TRBJ1-5,few,TRBV4-2,TRBD1,CASSGDRGGGQPQHF,TGTGCCAGCAGCGGGGACAGGGGAGGAGGTCAGCCCCAGCATTTT
TRBJ2-7,NA,TRBV5-6,TRBD1,CASSPLQGAAEQYF,TGTGCCAGCAGCCCTCTACAGGGGGCGGCAGAGCAGTACTTC
TRBJ1-2,NA,TRBV6-1,TRBD1,CASSGTGEAKSYGYTF,TGTGCCAGCAGTGGGACAGGGGAAGCTAAAAGCTATGGCTACACCTTC
TRBJ1-1,NA,TRBV6-6,TRBD1,CASRDPGQGAEAFF,TGTGCCAGCAGAGACCCGGGACAGGGGGCTGAAGCTTTCTTT